The next 19 T cell receptor beta chains were all read from a single sample in a study of cytomegalovirus exposure and HLA in healthy donors. PCR involved 60 Vbeta and 13 Jbeta primers. The protocol was immunoSEQ multiplex PCR, while the TCRdb copy is restricted to in-frame clones and leaves out a portion. The sample carries approximately 180,000 clones, over 70% recorded once. The sample comprised PBMCs. The origin of the receptors is a male donor in good health and CMV-seronegative.

V and J are TRBV28 and TRBJ1-1; 9 nucleotides agree with TRBD1. The CDR3 loop spans 15 amino acids. The germline gives CDR1 MDHEN, CDR2 SYDVKM. V was pared by 3 bases and J by 4 bases, with 6 bases of the junction left unmatched. The CDR3 DNA sequence: TGTGCCAGCAGTTTGCCGGGACAGGGCAGCACTGAAGCTTTCTTT. Protein product: CASSLPGQGSTEAFF.

The chain is built from TRBV6-4 and TRBJ2-2; D is perhaps TRBD1 (5 bases). Trimming took 7 bases from V and 5 from J, leaving 14 bases between them. The CDR3 runs to 14 residues. Germline V CDR1 and CDR2: MRHNA, SNTAGT. CDR3 sequence: CASKEATETGELFF. The DNA for the CDR3 is TGTGCCAGCAAAGAAGCGACAGAGACCGGGGAGCTGTTTTTT.

The chain employs TRBV19 and TRBJ1-5, with D uncertain. The CDR3 runs to 16 residues. Germline CDR1 is LNHDA and CDR2 is SQIVND (reference sequence). Deletions cut 0 bases from V and 0 bases from J, with 9 bases between. CDR3 in amino acids: CASSIDLPYSNQPQHF. DNA of the CDR3: TGTGCCAGTAGTATAGATCTTCCGTATAGCAATCAGCCCCAGCATTTT.

The chain employs TRBV7-9 and TRBJ2-3; TRBD2 matches 11 bases. The CDR3 length is 16 residues. Germline V gives CDR1 SEHNR, CDR2 FQNEAQ (reference sequence). V was clipped by 5 bases and J by 4 bases; unmatched bases: 8. DNA of the CDR3: TGTGCCAGCAGCCCCCCGACTAGCGGGATTCCAGATACGCAGTATTTT. It specifies CASSPPTSGIPDTQYF.

This clone has a handful of counts. V usage is TRBV6-1 and J usage is TRBJ2-6; weak D call: TRBD2 (6 bases). This CDR3 has 16 amino acids. CDR1 and CDR2 (germline): MNHNS, SASEGT. V lost 4 bases to trimming and J lost 0 bases, with 10 bases between them. CDR3 residues: CASSGKGGSGANVLTF. The CDR3 nucleotides read TGTGCCAGCAGTGGTAAGGGAGGCTCTGGGGCCAACGTCCTGACTTTC.

This chain links TRBV29-1 with TRBJ2-7; 8 bases align to TRBD1. The CDR3 contains 12 residues. Losses at the gene ends were 6 bases for V and 3 bases for J; bases not matched to a gene: 4. Germline CDR1 SQVTM, CDR2 ANQGSEA. As DNA, the CDR3 is TGCAGCGTCTCGACAGGGGACTACGAGCAGTACTTC. It codes for CSVSTGDYEQYF.

This rearrangement joins TRBV4-3 to TRBJ2-1, with 9 bases identical to TRBD2. CDR1 and CDR2 from the germline V gene are LGHNA and YSLEER. V gave up 0 bases and J gave up 8 bases; unmatched junction bases: 11. CDR3 length: 17 residues. The CDR3 nucleotides are TGCGCCAGCAGCCAAGATCTTGGGCTAGCGGGAAAGTATGAGCAGTTCTTC. It codes for CASSQDLGLAGKYEQFF.

The CDR3 sequence: CASSQEGGEWRGNQPQHF. In DNA, the CDR3 is TGCGCCAGCAGCCAAGAAGGAGGGGAATGGCGAGGCAATCAGCCCCAGCATTTT. This sequence joins TRBV4-1 and TRBJ1-5; TRBD1 might be the D (5 bases). V was cut by 0 bases and J by 2 bases, with 17 bases left in between. Germline-derived CDR1 and CDR2 are MGHRA and YSYEKL. The CDR3 totals 18 residues.

A word on this clone: Relative to the germline gene, one junction end is altered; a read error may explain this. The gene calls are TRBV7-9 and TRBJ2-3, with 14 bases that match TRBD2. The CDR3 covers 18 residues. In germline, CDR1 is SEHNR, CDR2 FQNEAQ (reference sequence). CDR3 in amino acids: CSSSSGLAGARNTDTQYF. CDR3 DNA: TGTTCCAGCAGCTCGGGACTAGCGGGGGCCCGAAACACAGATACGCAGTATTTT.

This clone was seen once. This chain connects TRBV29-1 to TRBJ2-5; 7 nucleotides match TRBD1. In germline, CDR1 is SQVTM, CDR2 ANQGSEA. V dropped 8 bases and J dropped 6; count of bases not matched to a gene: 9. The CDR3 spans 12 residues. The CDR3 protein is CSPQTGLKTQYF. For the CDR3, the DNA is TGCAGCCCACAGACAGGGCTGAAGACCCAGTACTTC. The whole variable domain, filled in from reference TRBV29-1 and TRBJ2-5, reads SAVISQKPSRDICQRGTSLTIQCQVDSQVTMMFWYRQQPGQSLTLIATANQGSEATYESGFVIDKFPISRPNLTFSTLTVSNMSPEDSSIYLCSPQTGLKTQYFGPGTRLLVL.

In this sample, this clone turned up once. V and J are TRBV5-1 and TRBJ2-2; the D gene is possibly TRBD1 (6 bases). Germline CDR1 is SGHRS and CDR2 is YFSETQ. This CDR3 spans 15 amino acids. Trimming cost V 2 bases and J 0 bases, with 8 bases left between them. Written as DNA, the CDR3 is TGCGCCAGCAGCTTACAGGGTACGAACACCGGGGAGCTGTTTTTT. It is translated as CASSLQGTNTGELFF. The whole variable domain, remainder taken from reference TRBV5-1 and TRBJ2-2, is KAGVTQTPRYLIKTRGQQVTLSCSPISGHRSVSWYQQTPGQGLQFLFEYFSETQRNKGNFPGRFSGRQFSNSRSEMNVSTLELGDSALYLCASSLQGTNTGELFFGEGSRLTVL.

This chain uses TRBV4-3 with TRBJ2-2, with unresolved D. V was cut by 0 bases and J by 6 bases, with 11 bases left in between. Germline V gene sequence: CDR1 LGHNA, CDR2 YSLEER. The CDR3 is 15 residues long. The CDR3 nucleotides are TGCGCCAGCAGCCAAGATAATCGGGTTCCCGGGGAGCTGTTTTTT. Translated, it gives CASSQDNRVPGELFF.

This chain joins TRBV7-9 and TRBJ1-2; D not certain. Germline V lookup: CDR1 SEHNR, CDR2 FQNEAQ (reference sequence). The CDR3 is 15 residues long. V lost 3 bases and J 8 bases, leaving 19 bases between the germline ends. This CDR3 reads CASSLPTGVLEGYTF. CDR3 coding DNA: TGTGCCAGCAGCTTGCCGACCGGGGTATTAGAGGGCTACACCTTC.

The chain has TRBV7-9 and TRBJ1-6; maybe TRBD1 (5 bases). V shed 1 base and J shed 10 bases, with 14 bases lying between them. Germline loops: CDR1 SEHNR, CDR2 FQNEAQ (reference sequence). The CDR3 extends over 15 amino acids. The CDR3 loop is CASSLGQGTESPLHF. CDR3 sequence (DNA): TGTGCCAGCAGCTTAGGGCAGGGTACAGAGTCACCCCTCCACTTT.

The chain uses TRBV30 and TRBJ2-7; perhaps TRBD1 as D (7 bases). CDR1 is GTSNPN, CDR2 SVGIG, per germline (reference sequence). Trimming pared 0 bases from V and 5 bases from J, leaving 11 bases between. This CDR3 spans 13 amino acids. For the CDR3, the DNA is TGTGCCTGGAGTGTCCAGGGGGGCCACGAGCAGTACTTC. This translates into CAWSVQGGHEQYF.

This clone occurred many times. V and J are TRBV19 and TRBJ2-7; unclear D gene. The V end was cut by 4 bases, the J end by 4 bases, with 17 bases between. This CDR3 has 15 residues. Looked up from germline, CDR1 is LNHDA and CDR2 is SQIVND (reference sequence). This chain's CDR3 is CASSTPTTRRYEQYF. For the CDR3, the DNA is TGTGCCAGTAGTACTCCGACGACCCGGCGGTACGAGCAGTACTTC.

The chain links TRBV6-5 to TRBJ1-6; maybe TRBD1 (5 bases). This CDR3 contains 15 residues. Trimming shortened V by 5 bases and J by 6 bases, and 14 bases separated the two germline ends. Germline V gene data show CDR1 as MNHEY and CDR2 as SVGAGI. CDR3 residues: CASSPQGRGNSPLHF. As DNA, the CDR3 is TGTGCCAGCAGTCCTCAGGGTCGAGGTAATTCACCCCTCCACTTT.

The chain employs TRBV4-1 and TRBJ1-6; weak D call: TRBD1 (5 bases). The CDR3 is made up of 15 amino acids. The germline V gene has CDR1 MGHRA and CDR2 YSYEKL. Trimming removed 3 bases at V and 8 bases at J, with 14 bases between. The CDR3 protein is CASSQKDIGDSPLHF. CDR3 DNA sequence: TGCGCCAGCAGCCAGAAGGACATAGGCGATTCACCCCTCCACTTT.

This clone was counted only a few times. CDR3 coding DNA: TGCGCCAGCAGCTTGAACGGAGGGTCCTACAATGAGCAGTTCTTC. This sequence encodes CASSLNGGSYNEQFF. This sequence joins TRBV5-1 and TRBJ2-1; D may be TRBD2 (6 bases). This CDR3 has 15 amino acids. The V end was cut by 1 base, the J end by 1 base, with 9 bases between. Germline CDR1 SGHRS, CDR2 YFSETQ.